A single T cell receptor beta chain is shown here with its context. The data belong to a study of cytomegalovirus exposure and HLA in healthy donors. With 60 Vbeta and 13 Jbeta primers, the PCR was carried out. Assay: immunoSEQ multiplex PCR; the TCRdb copy retains only in-frame clones and omits some. The sample includes some 120,000 clones, roughly 74% of them seen just once. The sequence was collected from a woman aged 50 to 60 in good health and CMV-seropositive. Sequenced material: PBMCs.

CDR3 amino acids: CASSVNPGLAGTDTQYF. In DNA, the CDR3 is TGTGCCAGTAGTGTCAATCCGGGACTAGCGGGGACAGATACGCAGTATTTT. The J gene is TRBJ2-3, the V gene TRBV19; the match to TRBD2 covers 13 bases. V lost 5 bases and J lost 3; bases outside the gene matches: 8. The germline gives CDR1 LNHDA, CDR2 SQIVND (reference sequence). The CDR3 length is 17 residues.